This T cell receptor beta chain came from a study of T cell repertoires in cytomegalovirus infection (dated by TCRdb to about 2019). For the study in its entirety: The peptide stimulations were aimed at well-studied HLA-B-restricted epitopes as well as recently identified HLA-C-restricted CMV epitopes, whose presentation resists viral immunomodulation. Because public TCR beta signatures pointed to carriage of CMV infection together with the matching HLA type, the HLA type of each donor mattered for the analysis.

What the treatment or condition label conveys for this sample: in vitro stimulation with specific CMV peptide epitopes to enrich CMV-specific T cells. What the authors observed across the whole study: In both this cohort and an independent cohort of 352 donors, the cumulative frequency of public TCR beta family members distinguished carriers of CMV infection plus the relevant HLA type. In the ex vivo response, HLA-C-restricted CMV-specific TCR beta clonotypes were dominant, and in two of eight donors the single most frequent clonotype came from this HLA-C-restricted group.

As for this clonotype: Its antigen is not yet known. The input lacks base qualities; no much larger clone sits a single base away.

TCRdb shows the sequencer as Illumina HiSeq 1500. TCRdb reran the public reads through fastp at Q25 and MiXCR, keeping productive beta chains. Rows with a matching CDR3 protein are joined into one entry that keeps the most common DNA and genes. The table for this sample lists 110,000 to 150,000 distinct CDR3 sequences; about 31% of them were counted only once. The ten top clones hold 45% to 55% of the sample. The TCR sequence derives from a human donor in good health (CMV status not recorded). Some clones in this sample may be carry-over from other donors' samples. The specimen was CD8+ T cells from cultured PBMCs, collected from culture after CMV antigen stimulation.

The CDR3 in this case is CASSLQRYNSPLHF. The DNA sequence reads TGTGCCAGCAGCTTGCAAAGATATAATTCACCCCTCCACTTT. The V and J genes are TRBV5-5 and TRBJ1-6; a confident D gene designation cannot be given. CDR1 and CDR2 (SGHKS, YYEKEE) derive from the germline V gene (reference sequence). V is cut by 1 base and J by 4 bases, and the space between the germline ends is 6 bases. From the cysteine up to the phenylalanine, the CDR3 has a length of 14 residues. Only CDR3 DNA is held: 42 bases, read in frame from base 1.